The subject of this entry is one T cell receptor (beta chain). Different DNA sequences within this sample yield the same CDR3. These data originate in a study of cytomegalovirus exposure and HLA in healthy donors. The PCR used 60 Vbeta and 13 Jbeta primers. The repertoire was sequenced with immunoSEQ multiplex PCR; TCRdb's copy has only in-frame clones and lacks some. The sample carries 150,000 to 200,000 clones, 70% to 90% recorded once. Deletions cut 4 bases from V and 2 bases from J, with 20 bases between. CDR3 length: 17 residues. Germline V gene sequence: CDR1 SGHAT, CDR2 FQNNGV. This TCR derives from a young woman in good health and CMV-seronegative. Sequencing input: PBMCs. The chain employs TRBV11-2 and TRBJ1-2; possible D gene TRBD1, 6 bases. The DNA of the CDR3 is TGTGCCAGCAGCTACGCTTGGGGGACACCTATAAACTATGGCTACACCTTC. Protein product: CASSYAWGTPINYGYTF. Using reference TRBV11-2 and TRBJ1-2 for the parts outside the CDR3, the full variable domain is EAGVAQSPRYKIIEKRQSVAFWCNPISGHATLYWYQQILGQGPKLLIQFQNNGVVDDSQLPKDRFSAERLKGVDSTLKIQPAKLEDSAVYLCASSYAWGTPINYGYTFGSGTRLTVV.